This TCR beta chain stems from a study of blood T cell repertoires in COVID-19. Turning to the study itself: Symptom resolution, clearance, or two negative PCRs marked the recovered donors of Cohort 3. The analysed material was cDNA or gDNA that came from T cells, B-cell-depleted T cells, or PBMCs.

Each participant's cohort was designated according to participant-reported clinical history. V gave up 6 bases and J gave up 7 bases, with 12 bases separating them. The germline V gene encodes CDR1 MNHEY and CDR2 SMNVEV (reference sequence). This CDR3 comprises 12 residues. Here immunoSEQ multiplex PCR was the method, and the copy in TCRdb shows in-frame clones only, minus some. There are 120,000 to 150,000 clones in the sample; 84% occur only once, and 3.5% to 5% lies in the top ten. The genes are TRBV27 and TRBJ1-2, with unresolved D. Input material: PBMCs or T cells enriched from blood (not recorded which). The sequence was collected from a man aged 50 to 59 in a cohort exposed to, infected with or recovered from COVID-19 (not recorded which). The CDR3 here is CASRYLEGGYTF. CDR3 DNA sequence: TGTGCCAGCAGGTACCTGGAGGGTGGCTACACCTTC.